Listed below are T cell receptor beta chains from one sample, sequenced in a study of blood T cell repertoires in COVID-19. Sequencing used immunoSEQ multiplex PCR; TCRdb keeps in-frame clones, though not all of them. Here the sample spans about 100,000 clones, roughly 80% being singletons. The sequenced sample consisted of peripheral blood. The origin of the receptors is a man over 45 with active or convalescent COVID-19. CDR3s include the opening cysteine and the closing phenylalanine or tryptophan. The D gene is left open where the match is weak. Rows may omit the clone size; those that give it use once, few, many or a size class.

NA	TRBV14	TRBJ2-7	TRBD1	CASSWGQDPYEQYF	TGTGCCAGCAGCTGGGGACAGGACCCCTACGAGCAGTACTTC
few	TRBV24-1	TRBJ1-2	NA	CATTPIGPDYGYTF	TGTGCCACCACCCCGATTGGGCCGGACTATGGCTACACCTTC
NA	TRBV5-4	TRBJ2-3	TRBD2	CASSLDLAGATNTQYF	TGTGCCAGCAGCTTGGATCTAGCGGGGGCCACGAATACGCAGTATTTT
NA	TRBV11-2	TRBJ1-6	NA	CASSLVLGDYNSPLHF	TGTGCCAGCAGCTTAGTTTTAGGGGACTATAATTCACCCCTCCACTTT
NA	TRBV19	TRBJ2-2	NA	CASISGEYSTGELFF	TGTGCCAGTATATCGGGGGAGTATTCCACCGGGGAGCTGTTTTTT
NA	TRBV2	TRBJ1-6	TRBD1	CASSDGTGGNYSPLHF	TGTGCCAGCAGTGACGGGACAGGGGGTAACTATTCACCCCTCCACTTT
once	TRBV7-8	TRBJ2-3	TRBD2	CASSLERELTDTQYF	TGTGCCAGCAGCTTGGAGCGGGAGTTAACAGATACGCAGTATTTT
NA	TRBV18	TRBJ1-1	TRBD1	CASSPPQGAVNTEAFF	TGTGCCAGCTCACCACCCCAGGGGGCAGTGAACACTGAAGCTTTCTTT
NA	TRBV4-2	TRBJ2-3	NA	CASSQEASRDTQYF	TGTGCCAGCAGCCAAGAGGCTAGCCGAGATACGCAGTATTTT
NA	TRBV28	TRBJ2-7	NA	CASSSGQRTMEQYF	TGTGCCAGCAGTTCAGGACAGCGGACGATGGAGCAGTACTTC
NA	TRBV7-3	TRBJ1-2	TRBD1	CASTEGRGQVGYTF	TGTGCCAGCACTGAGGGCAGGGGGCAGGTTGGCTACACCTTC
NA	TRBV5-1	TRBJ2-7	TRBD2	CASSPGLAVSYEQYF	TGCGCCAGCAGCCCCGGACTAGCGGTTTCCTACGAGCAGTACTTC
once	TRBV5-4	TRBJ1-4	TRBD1	CASSQADRGDLKLFF	TGTGCCAGCAGCCAAGCAGACAGGGGGGACCTAAAACTGTTTTTT
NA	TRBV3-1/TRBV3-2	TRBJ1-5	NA	CASSLRDTGEQPQHF	TGTGCCAGCAGCCTACGGGACACCGGCGAACAGCCCCAGCATTTT
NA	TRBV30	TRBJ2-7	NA	CAWSTEYEQYF	TGTGCCTGGAGTACAGAATACGAGCAGTACTTC
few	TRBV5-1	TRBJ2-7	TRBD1	CASSLGQGVNEQYF	TGCGCCAGCAGCTTGGGACAGGGAGTCAACGAGCAGTACTTC
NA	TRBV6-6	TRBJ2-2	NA	CASSYGGLRTGELFF	TGTGCCAGCAGTTACGGAGGACTTCGCACCGGGGAGCTGTTTTTT
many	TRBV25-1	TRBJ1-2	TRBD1	CASSAFSGQGPYGYTF	TGTGCCAGCAGCGCCTTTTCGGGACAGGGCCCCTATGGCTACACCTTC
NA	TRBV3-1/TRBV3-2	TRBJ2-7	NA	CASSPRADSSYEQYF	TGTGCCAGCAGCCCCAGGGCGGACAGCTCCTACGAGCAGTACTTC
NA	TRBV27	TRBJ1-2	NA	CASSLKGRVNGYTF	TGTGCCAGCAGTTTGAAGGGGAGGGTTAATGGCTACACCTTC
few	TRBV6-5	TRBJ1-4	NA	CASSYSPRAEKLFF	TGTGCCAGCAGTTACAGCCCGAGGGCTGAAAAACTGTTTTTT
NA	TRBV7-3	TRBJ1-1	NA	CASSSTSGYTEAFF	TGTGCCAGCAGCTCGACATCAGGATACACTGAAGCTTTCTTT
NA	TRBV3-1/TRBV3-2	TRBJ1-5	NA	CASSQGTGGQPQHF	TGTGCCAGCAGCCAGGGGACGGGGGGTCAGCCCCAGCATTTT
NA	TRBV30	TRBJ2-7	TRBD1	CAWSVPPGGLYEQYF	TGTGCCTGGAGTGTACCCCCAGGGGGCCTCTACGAGCAGTACTTC
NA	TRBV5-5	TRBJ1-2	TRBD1	CASSLVGQGADGYTF	TGTGCCAGCAGCTTGGTAGGACAGGGGGCGGATGGCTACACCTTC
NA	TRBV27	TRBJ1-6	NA	CASSPYPGTPYNSPLHF	TGTGCCAGCAGTCCCTACCCCGGGACACCGTATAATTCACCCCTCCACTTT
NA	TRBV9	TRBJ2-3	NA	CASSAGLTSTDTQYF	TGTGCCAGCAGCGCGGGACTGACTAGCACAGATACGCAGTATTTT
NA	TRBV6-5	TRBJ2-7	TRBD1	CASSPRTGDEQYF	TGTGCCAGCAGCCCCCGGACAGGGGACGAGCAGTACTTC
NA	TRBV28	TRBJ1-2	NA	CASSLLPERHGYTF	TGTGCCAGCAGTCTCCTCCCCGAGAGGCATGGCTACACCTTC
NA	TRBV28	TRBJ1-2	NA	CASQGGGLEGYTF	TGTGCCTCCCAAGGGGGGGGCCTCGAGGGCTACACCTTC
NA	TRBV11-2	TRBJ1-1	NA	CASSMEPRTEAFF	TGTGCCAGCAGCATGGAACCGCGGACTGAAGCTTTCTTT
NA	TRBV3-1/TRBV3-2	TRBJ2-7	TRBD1	CAIRQGNEQYF	TGTGCCATTCGACAGGGGAACGAGCAGTACTTC
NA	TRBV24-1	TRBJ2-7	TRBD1	CAISLTGEDEQYF	TGTGCCATCTCATTGACAGGGGAAGACGAGCAGTACTTC
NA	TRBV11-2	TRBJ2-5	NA	CASSLNGETQYF	TGTGCCAGCAGCTTGAACGGAGAGACCCAGTACTTC
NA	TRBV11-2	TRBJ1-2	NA	CASATGLSGYTF	TGTGCCAGCGCCACAGGGTTATCGGGCTACACCTTC
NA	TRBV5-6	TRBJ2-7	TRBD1	CASSESRDRGFYEQYF	TGTGCCAGCAGCGAGTCCCGGGACAGGGGGTTCTACGAGCAGTACTTC
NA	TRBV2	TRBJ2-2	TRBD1	CASRQDRDALFF	TGTGCCAGCAGGCAGGACAGGGATGCGCTGTTTTTT
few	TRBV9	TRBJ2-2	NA	CASSVGLGELFF	TGTGCCAGCAGCGTAGGGCTCGGGGAGCTGTTTTTT
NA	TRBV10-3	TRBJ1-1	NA	CAISGAANAEAFF	TGTGCCATCAGTGGAGCGGCTAACGCAGAAGCTTTCTTT
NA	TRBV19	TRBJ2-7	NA	CASSGGGYEQYF	TGTGCCAGTTCAGGGGGAGGTTACGAGCAGTACTTC
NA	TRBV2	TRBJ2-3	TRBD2	CASSEGGRATDTQYF	TGTGCCAGCAGTGAAGGCGGGAGGGCCACAGATACGCAGTATTTT
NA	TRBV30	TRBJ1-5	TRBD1	CAWSVRTGGGDQPQHF	TGTGCCTGGAGTGTAAGGACAGGGGGCGGCGATCAGCCCCAGCATTTT
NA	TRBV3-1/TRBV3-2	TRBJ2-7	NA	CASSQVSSEQYF	TGTGCCAGCAGCCAAGTTTCGAGCGAGCAGTACTTC
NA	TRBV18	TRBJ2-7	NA	CASSPTISEQYF	TGTGCCAGCTCACCAACGATTAGCGAGCAGTACTTC
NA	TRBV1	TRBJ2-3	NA	CTSSQRTSCGTDTQYF	TGCACCAGCAGCCAACGAACTAGTTGCGGCACAGATACGCAGTATTTT
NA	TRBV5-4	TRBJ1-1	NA	CASSLAGRLMNTEAFF	TGTGCCAGCAGCTTGGCTGGCAGGCTCATGAACACTGAAGCTTTCTTT
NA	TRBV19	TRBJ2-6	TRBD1	CASSHRGDGANVLTF	TGTGCCAGTAGTCACAGGGGGGACGGGGCCAACGTCCTGACTTTC